The clone carrying this T cell receptor (beta chain) appeared many times. CDR1 is MNHEY, CDR2 SMNVEV, per germline (reference sequence). The V gene lost 2 bases and the J gene lost 3 bases, with 10 bases spanning the gap. This CDR3 spans 14 amino acids. The entry originates in a study of T cells in Graves' hyperthyroidism and ophthalmopathy. TCR beta CDR3 regions were amplified from RNA. TCR CDR3 underwent first-round RT-PCR with the HTBI primer set. TCRdb fed the multiplex PCR reads into MiXCR, producing one record per CDR3 protein. The sample consists of about 600,000 distinct CDR3 sequences, 13% to 15% of them appearing once.

The V call is TRBV27, the J call TRBJ1-1; no clear D. The sequencing input was blood. This TCR was sampled from a woman under 30 with Graves' ophthalmopathy. The CDR3 loop is CASSLGGTHTEAFF. CDR3 in DNA: TGTGCCAGCAGTTTAGGCGGAACCCACACTGAAGCTTTCTTT.